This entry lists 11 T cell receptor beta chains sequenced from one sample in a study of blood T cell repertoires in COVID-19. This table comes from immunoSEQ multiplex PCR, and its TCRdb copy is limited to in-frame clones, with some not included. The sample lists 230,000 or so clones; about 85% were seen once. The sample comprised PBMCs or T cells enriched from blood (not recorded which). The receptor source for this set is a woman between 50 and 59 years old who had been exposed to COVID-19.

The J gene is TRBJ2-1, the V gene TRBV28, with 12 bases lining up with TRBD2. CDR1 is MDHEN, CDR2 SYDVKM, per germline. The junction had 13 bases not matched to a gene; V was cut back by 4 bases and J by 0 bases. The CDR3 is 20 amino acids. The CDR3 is CASSSFYELAGGTSYNEQFF. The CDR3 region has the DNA TGTGCCAGCAGTTCCTTCTACGAACTAGCGGGGGGTACCTCCTACAATGAGCAGTTCTTC.

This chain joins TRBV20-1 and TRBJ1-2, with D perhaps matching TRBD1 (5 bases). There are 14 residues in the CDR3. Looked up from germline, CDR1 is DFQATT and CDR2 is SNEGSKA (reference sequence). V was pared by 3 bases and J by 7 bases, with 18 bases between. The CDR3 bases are TGCAGTGCTAGTCAGGGCCCAGGAGGGGTTGGCTACACCTTC. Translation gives CSASQGPGGVGYTF.

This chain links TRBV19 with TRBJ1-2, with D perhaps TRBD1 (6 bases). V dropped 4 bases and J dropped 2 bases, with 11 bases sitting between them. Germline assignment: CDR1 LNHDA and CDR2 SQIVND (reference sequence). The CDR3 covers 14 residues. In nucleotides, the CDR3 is TGTGCCAGTAGTAAACAGGGAAAAAACTATGGCTACACCTTC. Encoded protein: CASSKQGKNYGYTF.

The chain's CDR3 is CASSLTGTGVGGYTF. CDR3 bases: TGTGCCAGCAGTTTAACTGGGACAGGGGTTGGAGGCTACACCTTC. The chain employs TRBV27 and TRBJ1-2; 10 nucleotides align to TRBD1. The CDR3 contains 15 residues. Looked up from germline, CDR1 is MNHEY and CDR2 is SMNVEV (reference sequence). Unmatched junction bases numbered 8, after V lost 2 bases and J lost 8 bases.

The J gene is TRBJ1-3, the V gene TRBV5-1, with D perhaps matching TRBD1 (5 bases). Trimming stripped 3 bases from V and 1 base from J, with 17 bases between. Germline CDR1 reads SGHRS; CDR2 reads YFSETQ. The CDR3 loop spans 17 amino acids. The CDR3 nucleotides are TGCGCCAGCAGCTGGGGAACAGGAACTACTTCTGGAAACACCATATATTTT. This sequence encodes CASSWGTGTTSGNTIYF.

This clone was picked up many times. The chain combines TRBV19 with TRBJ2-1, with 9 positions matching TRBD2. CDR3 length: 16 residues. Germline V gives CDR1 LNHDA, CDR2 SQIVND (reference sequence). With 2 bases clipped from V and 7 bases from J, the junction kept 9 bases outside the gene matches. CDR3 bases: TGTGCCAGTAGTATAAATAGGCTAGCGGGGACTAATGAGCAGTTCTTC. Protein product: CASSINRLAGTNEQFF.

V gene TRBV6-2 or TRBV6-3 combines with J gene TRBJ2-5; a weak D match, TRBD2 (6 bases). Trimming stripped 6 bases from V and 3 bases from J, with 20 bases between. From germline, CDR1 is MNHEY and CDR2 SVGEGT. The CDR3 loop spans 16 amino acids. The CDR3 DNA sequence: TGTGCCAGCAGCGACCCGGGACTCCGAACTGAAGAGACCCAGTACTTC. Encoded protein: CASSDPGLRTEETQYF.

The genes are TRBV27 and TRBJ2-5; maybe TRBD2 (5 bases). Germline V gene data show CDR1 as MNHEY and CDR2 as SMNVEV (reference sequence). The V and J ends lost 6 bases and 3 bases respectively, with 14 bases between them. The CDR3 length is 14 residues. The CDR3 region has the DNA TGTGCCAGCAGCCCTCTAGCAGCAGAAGAGACCCAGTACTTC. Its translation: CASSPLAAEETQYF.

The CDR3 region has the DNA TGCGCCAGCAGCACGACAGGGAACTCCTACAATGAGCAGTTCTTC. The encoded protein is CASSTTGNSYNEQFF. This chain connects TRBV5-1 to TRBJ2-1; 7 bases are a match to TRBD1. CDR1 and CDR2 (germline): SGHRS, YFSETQ. The CDR3 spans 15 residues. V was clipped by 4 bases and J by 0 bases; unmatched bases: 4.

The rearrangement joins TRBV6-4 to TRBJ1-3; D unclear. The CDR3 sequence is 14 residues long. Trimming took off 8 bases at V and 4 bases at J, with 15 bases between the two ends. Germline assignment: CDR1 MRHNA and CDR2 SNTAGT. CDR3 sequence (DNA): TGTGCCAGCGACCCCGGGAGCGAAGGAAACACCATATATTTT. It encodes CASDPGSEGNTIYF.

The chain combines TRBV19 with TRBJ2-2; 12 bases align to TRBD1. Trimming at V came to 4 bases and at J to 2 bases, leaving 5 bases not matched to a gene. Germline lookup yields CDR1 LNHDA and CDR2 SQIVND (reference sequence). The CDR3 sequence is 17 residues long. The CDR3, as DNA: TGTGCCAGTAGTAGGGGACAGGGGGCCCCCAACACCGGGGAGCTGTTTTTT. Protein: CASSRGQGAPNTGELFF.